This passage covers 17 T cell receptor beta chains from one sample sequenced in a study of beta chain features in type 1 diabetes. Every isolated RNA sample was fully reverse transcribed, so sequencing captured expressed TCRB transcripts. The data were produced by immunoSEQ multiplex PCR, yet TCRdb's version contains in-frame clones alone and is incomplete. Among 600,000 to 650,000 clones, about 16% were seen once, and the ten largest hold about 0.093%. Input material: naive CD4+ T cells from blood. The receptors derive from a man aged 18 to 30 in good health.

The V gene is TRBV5-1, the J gene TRBJ2-7, with 9 bases matching TRBD1. CDR3 length: 16 amino acids. The germline V gene has CDR1 SGHRS and CDR2 YFSETQ. Losses at the gene ends were 0 bases for V and 4 bases for J; bases not matched to a gene: 8. The DNA of the CDR3 is TGCGCCAGCAGCTTGGCTCCGGGACAGGGATTGTACGAGCAGTACTTC. Translating it yields CASSLAPGQGLYEQYF.

Comment on this clone: The same CDR3 also results from other DNA sequences found in this sample. This rearrangement joins TRBV2 to TRBJ1-5; D is undetermined. Trimming left V 4 bases short and J 3 bases short, with 1 base between. The CDR3 is 11 amino acids. Per the germline V gene, CDR1 is SNHLY and CDR2 is FYNNEI. CDR3 sequence: CASSANQPQHF. CDR3 in DNA: TGTGCCAGCAGTGCCAATCAGCCCCAGCATTTT.

The DNA for the CDR3 is TGTGCCCGACAGCCCTCTGGGGCCAACGTCCTGACTTTC. Protein sequence: CARQPSGANVLTF. The chain recombines TRBV30 with TRBJ2-6; a weak D match, TRBD1 (5 bases). V was trimmed by 8 bases and J by 0 bases, leaving 8 bases between them. The CDR3 is made up of 13 amino acids. CDR1 is GTSNPN, CDR2 SVGIG, per germline (reference sequence).

The chain combines TRBV6-1 with TRBJ1-1, with 7 bases that match TRBD1. Germline V CDR1 and CDR2: MNHNS, SASEGT. The CDR3 has 15 residues. Unmatched junction bases numbered 16, after V lost 7 bases and J lost 8 bases. In DNA, the CDR3 is TGTGCCAGCACCCGGGACAGCTATAATTCGATGGAAGCTTTCTTT. As protein: CASTRDSYNSMEAFF.

This clone was seen only a few times. The rearrangement joins TRBV4-2 to TRBJ2-7; possible D gene TRBD1, 5 bases. Deletions cut 1 base from V and 2 bases from J, with 12 bases between. CDR3 length: 15 amino acids. Germline-derived CDR1 and CDR2 are LGHNA and YNFKEQ. The DNA for the CDR3 is TGTGCCAGCAGCCAAGTTGGCAGGGTGGCCTACGAGCAGTACTTC. This sequence encodes CASSQVGRVAYEQYF.

This clone was seen only a few times. Other DNA sequences of this sample code for an identical CDR3. The chain employs TRBV6-4 and TRBJ2-5, with TRBD2 as a possible D gene (6 bases). This CDR3 region has 13 residues. V dropped 3 bases and J dropped 4 bases, with 9 bases sitting between them. From germline, CDR1 is MRHNA and CDR2 SNTAGT. For the CDR3, the DNA is TGTGCCAGCAGTGAACGGAGGGGAGAGACCCAGTACTTC. This gives the protein CASSERRGETQYF.

CDR3 sequence: CASTLSWNTGELFF. In DNA, the CDR3 is TGTGCCAGCACTCTATCATGGAACACCGGGGAGCTGTTTTTT. The chain joins TRBV7-9 to TRBJ2-2; D gene ambiguous. Germline lookup yields CDR1 SEHNR and CDR2 FQNEAQ (reference sequence). The CDR3 length is 14 residues. Trimming removed 7 bases at V and 1 base at J, with 10 bases between. The full variable domain, rest sourced from reference TRBV7-9 and TRBJ2-2, is DTGVSQNPRHKITKRGQNVTFRCDPISEHNRLYWYRQTLGQGPEFLTYFQNEAQLEKSRLLSDRFSAERPKGSFSTLEIQRTEQGDSAMYLCASTLSWNTGELFFGEGSRLTVL.

The chain employs TRBV4-3 and TRBJ1-2, with D possibly matching TRBD1 (6 bases). The CDR3 contains 17 residues. Germline V gives CDR1 LGHNA, CDR2 YSLEER. The V gene lost 1 base and the J gene lost 0 bases, with 15 bases spanning the gap. The CDR3 is CASSQVPQGTTNYGYTF. The CDR3 DNA follows: TGCGCCAGCAGCCAAGTGCCCCAGGGGACAACTAACTATGGCTACACCTTC.

V and J are TRBV19 and TRBJ2-5; 9 nucleotides agree with TRBD1. Trimming at V came to 4 bases and at J to 6 bases, leaving 9 bases not matched to a gene. Germline-derived CDR1 and CDR2 are LNHDA and SQIVND (reference sequence). There are 15 residues in the CDR3. CDR3 DNA: TGTGCCAGTAGTACCGGGACAGGGCTCGTGAAGACCCAGTACTTC. Translated, it gives CASSTGTGLVKTQYF.

This clone was detected a few times. The chain recombines TRBV25-1 with TRBJ2-1; no firm D call. Trimming took 3 bases from V and 7 from J, leaving 10 bases between them. Germline V gives CDR1 MGHDK, CDR2 SYGVNS. CDR3 length: 13 residues. The CDR3 spells CASSDPSRNEQFF. The CDR3 DNA reads TGTGCCAGCAGTGACCCTTCTAGGAATGAGCAGTTCTTC.

This clone was recorded a few times. V usage is TRBV7-9 and J usage is TRBJ1-2; D gene uncertain. The V and J ends lost 1 base and 8 bases respectively, with 17 bases between them. CDR1 is SEHNR, CDR2 FQNEAQ, per germline (reference sequence). The CDR3 is 15 residues long. The CDR3 is CASSLDGGEGMGYTF. CDR3 DNA: TGTGCCAGCAGCTTAGATGGAGGTGAAGGGATGGGCTACACCTTC.

The V call is TRBV5-1, the J call TRBJ2-1; D is unclear. Germline-derived CDR1 and CDR2 are SGHRS and YFSETQ. Trimming removed 1 base from V and 0 bases from J, with 14 bases in between. This CDR3 has 17 residues. The CDR3 sequence: CASSLQNRVDSYNEQFF. The CDR3 coding sequence is TGCGCCAGCAGCTTGCAAAATCGAGTAGACTCCTACAATGAGCAGTTCTTC.

J is TRBJ2-6 and V is TRBV4-3; D is uncertain. Germline lookup yields CDR1 LGHNA and CDR2 YSLEER. This CDR3 contains 13 residues. Trimming left V 6 bases short and J 4 bases short, with 7 bases between. This chain's CDR3 is CASRFLGANVLTF. For the CDR3, the DNA is TGCGCCAGCAGGTTCCTAGGGGCCAACGTCCTGACTTTC.

CDR3 DNA: TGTGCCAGCAGCTCAAGGACTAGCGGGGGGGCGAAAGATACGCAGTATTTT. This translates into CASSSRTSGGAKDTQYF. The chain combines TRBV7-2 with TRBJ2-3; 15 nucleotides align to TRBD2. The junction had 7 bases not matched to a gene; V was cut back by 4 bases and J by 5 bases. Germline V lookup: CDR1 SGHTA, CDR2 FQGNSA. The CDR3 is 17 residues long.

The chain combines TRBV2 with TRBJ2-3, with 8 bases aligning to TRBD1. Unmatched junction bases numbered 7, after V lost 2 bases and J lost 0 bases. Germline CDR1 SNHLY, CDR2 FYNNEI. The CDR3 has 17 amino acids. For the CDR3, the DNA is TGTGCCAGCAGTGAATTGTTTGGACAGGGAAGCACAGATACGCAGTATTTT. Encoded protein: CASSELFGQGSTDTQYF.

The V gene is TRBV7-2, the J gene TRBJ2-6; D possibly corresponds to TRBD1 (6 bases). The ends were cut back, 8 bases at V and 7 bases at J, with 18 bases in the middle. The CDR3 totals 15 residues. CDR1 is SGHTA and CDR2 is FQGNSA in the germline V gene. Here the CDR3 reads CASRRAAQGANVLTF. DNA for the CDR3: TGTGCCAGCCGACGGGCCGCACAGGGAGCCAACGTCCTGACTTTC.

The J gene is TRBJ2-1, the V gene TRBV9; 9 bases are a match to TRBD1. This CDR3 is built from 15 residues. Germline V CDR1 and CDR2: SGDLS, YYNGEE. The V segment lost 0 bases and the J segment 6 bases; nucleotides outside the gene matches: 4. Here the CDR3 DNA reads TGTGCCAGCAGCGTAGTCGGACAGGGGTTCAATGAGCAGTTCTTC. Its protein product is CASSVVGQGFNEQFF.